This paragraph covers one T cell receptor beta chain sequence. Its antigen is unknown. Primed by a sample-barcoded 5' primer and a J-beta primer mix, a second PCR proceeded for 7 to 11 cycles. Template switching added a 12-random-nucleotide identifier to every cDNA molecule. TCRdb ran MiXCR on the 5' RACE reads and lists one entry per CDR3 protein. This sample has 1.5 million or so distinct CDR3 sequences, with approximately 40% found just once. This record belongs to a study of blood T cells in healthy people across ages. V gave up 2 bases and J gave up 5 bases, with 6 bases separating them. The CDR3 runs 12 residues. Germline V gene data show CDR1 as MGHDK and CDR2 as SYGVNS. They isolated at least 6 million PBMCs from each sample. Whole-study results and caveats: A strong correlation was seen between TCR beta diversity and naive T cell percentage.

This sequence originates from a woman under 30 in good health. The sequenced material came from blood. This chain joins TRBV25-1 and TRBJ1-2; D is ambiguous. CDR3 loop: CASSEQLYGYTF. The CDR3 nucleotides are TGTGCCAGCAGTGAACAGCTATATGGCTACACCTTC.